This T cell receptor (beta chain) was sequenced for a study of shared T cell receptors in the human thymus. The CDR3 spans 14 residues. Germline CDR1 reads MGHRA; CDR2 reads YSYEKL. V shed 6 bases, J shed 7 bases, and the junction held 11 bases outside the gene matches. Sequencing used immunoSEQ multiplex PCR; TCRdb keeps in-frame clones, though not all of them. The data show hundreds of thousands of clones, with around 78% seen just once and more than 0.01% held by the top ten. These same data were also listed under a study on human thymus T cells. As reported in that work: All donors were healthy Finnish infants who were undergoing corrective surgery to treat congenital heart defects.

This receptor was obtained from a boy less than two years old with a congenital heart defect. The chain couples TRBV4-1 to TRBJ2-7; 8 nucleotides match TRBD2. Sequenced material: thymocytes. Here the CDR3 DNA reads TGCGCCAGCAGGCCCCCCGGGCGGGGGGTAGAGCAGTACTTC. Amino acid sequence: CASRPPGRGVEQYF.